This TCR beta chain was identified during a study of T cell responses to AZD1222 COVID-19 vaccine. Findings and limits, study-wide: A mostly white British donor set with more females was recruited, and clonal diversity was possibly underestimated. Vaccine-associated CD4 TCRs spanned spike, dominant at 160-218 and 743-854. Spike-specific TCR breadth and depth went up after people got two AZD1222 doses. Sampling captured repertoires only after the peak T cell response.

Generated by immunoSEQ multiplex PCR, the TCRdb table keeps only in-frame clones and is missing some. The data contain about 150,000 clones, approximately 90% of them singletons. About this clone: What it binds is unknown.

The CDR3 is 17 residues long. CDR1 and CDR2 (germline): LNHDA, SQIVND (reference sequence). The J segment lost 6 bases and the V segment lost 4 bases, leaving 13 bases of the junction unmatched. The input for sequencing was peripheral blood, taken 28 days after the second AZD1222 dose. The V gene is TRBV19, the J gene TRBJ2-3; 10 bases agree with TRBD2. This receptor was identified in an adult who received the AZD1222 COVID-19 vaccine. In nucleotides, the CDR3 is TGTGCCAGTAGTACCCTCTCTGCTAGCGGGAGAGGTGATACGCAGTATTTT. Protein sequence: CASSTLSASGRGDTQYF.